This T cell receptor beta chain appears in the sequencing data of a study of shared clonotypes between healthy human individuals. Study at large: CD4 naive and CD4 memory each took three plates per donor, while CD8 naive took two and CD8 memory one. Whole-study results and caveats: Clonotype sharing among donors was thought likely to change with sequencing depth.

This clone showed up just once. Its antigen is undetermined. Selected positively for CCR7 and CD45RO-negative, naive CD8 cells excluded terminally differentiated effector memory CD45RA+ cells. Nashville, Tennessee was home to all donors, who were Caucasian adults. The CDR3 length is 16 residues. V dropped 3 bases and J dropped 0 bases, with 12 bases sitting between them. Germline V gene sequence: CDR1 SNHLY, CDR2 FYNNEI. Replicate PCRs for sorted subsets used 200 to 250 ng DNA; this equaled around 28,000 T cell genomes. Repertoires were generated with immunoSEQ multiplex PCR, while TCRdb's copy carries only in-frame clones and drops some. This table holds around 1.9 million clones, 85% to 95% found once.

V gene TRBV2 combines with J gene TRBJ2-4, with a possible D match to TRBD2 (6 bases). The material sequenced was naive CD8+ T cells from PBMCs. The sequence was collected from a man aged 18 to 29 in good health. Some clones in this sample may be carry-over from other donors' samples. The CDR3 is CASSELAELAKNIQYF. In DNA, the CDR3 is TGTGCCAGCAGTGAGTTAGCGGAACTAGCCAAAAACATTCAGTACTTC.